What follows describes a single T cell receptor (beta chain). Antigen: not known. This entry belongs to a study of regulatory T cells in long-lasting Graves disease. Findings and limits, study-wide: With persistent disease, TRBV28, TRBJ1-2 and TRBJ2-5 were the favored segments.

The V gene end was trimmed by 1 base and the J gene end by 7 bases; junction bases not matched to a gene: 3. The CDR3 is 13 residues long. Germline lookup yields CDR1 MNHNS and CDR2 SASEGT. The time point is: persistent/refractory GD, antithyroid drugs over 5 years with positive TRAb. Making the TCR library involved RNA that had been extracted from PBMCs. An endocrinology unit in Xi'an, China, supplied the patients. In building TCR beta libraries, iRepertoire HTBI primers were used together with Arm-PCR of CDR3 regions. TCRdb passed the multiplex PCR reads through MiXCR, listing each CDR3 protein once. This sample has 700,000 or so distinct CDR3 sequences, with 25% to 35% found just once.

The TCR sequence derives from a female donor with Graves disease. This sequence joins TRBV6-1 and TRBJ1-2, with 7 nucleotides matching TRBD1. This material consisted of peripheral blood mononuclear cells (PBMCs), taken when the disease was refractory, from a patient treated with antithyroid drugs. CDR3 in amino acids: CASSEGTGLGYTF. The CDR3 bases are TGTGCCAGCAGTGAAGGGACAGGTCTTGGCTACACCTTC.